The next 30 T cell receptor beta chains were all read from a single sample in a study of Ad26.COV2.S vaccination and SARS-CoV-2 variants (dated by TCRdb to the early 2020s). The sample's treatment or condition label is to be understood as: about 20 received Ad26.COV2.S at low or high dose, single or two shots; several received placebo; per-sample allocation not given. For vaccine and placebo recipients, the sequenced repertoires came from samples collected on day 63 after the first injection. The library was obtained by the immunoSEQ multiplex PCR assay. TCRdb limited this immuneACCESS table to in-frame rearrangements with V and J called. A share of clones is missing; checked studies link under half to unresolved V genes, and the rest is unexplained. The sample records about 320,000 clones, roughly 86% of which are singletons. The ten largest clones represent around 2% of the sample. The input for sequencing was peripheral blood, taken in a trial of Ad26.COV2.S vaccine versus placebo. These receptor sequences come from a person between 18 and 65 years old who received the Ad26.COV2.S COVID-19 vaccine or a placebo.

This clone was seen only once. The V call is TRBV7-2, the J call TRBJ1-2, with unresolved D. V dropped 6 bases and J dropped 4 bases, with 15 bases sitting between them. Germline V gene sequence: CDR1 SGHTA, CDR2 FQGNSA. This CDR3 spans 14 amino acids. The CDR3 bases are TGTGCCAGCAGATTAAAGGCAGAAGCCTATGGCTACACCTTC. This gives the protein CASRLKAEAYGYTF.

V is TRBV15 and J is TRBJ1-5, with D possibly matching TRBD1 (5 bases). CDR1 and CDR2 from the germline V gene are LNHNV and YYDKDF (reference sequence). Deletions cut 5 bases from V and 9 bases from J, with 14 bases between. The CDR3 is 13 amino acids. The DNA for the CDR3 is TGTGCCACCAGCCAAACAGGCCCTTGGCCCCAGCATTTT. Translating gives CATSQTGPWPQHF. The variable domain in full, with the rest retrieved from reference TRBV15 and TRBJ1-5, is DAMVIQNPRYQVTQFGKPVTLSCSQTLNHNVMYWYQQKSSQAPKLLFHYYDKDFNNEADTPDNFQSRRPNTSFCFLDIRSPGLGDTAMYLCATSQTGPWPQHFGDGTRLSIL.

This chain links TRBV7-2 with TRBJ2-5, with a weak D call TRBD2 (5 bases). The V gene's germline CDR1 is SGHTA and CDR2 FQGNSA. CDR3 length: 16 amino acids. Deletions cut 5 bases from V and 7 bases from J, with 23 bases between. Here the CDR3 DNA reads TGTGCCAGCAGCCCGCGTACCCCGAGCGCAGGAGGGACCCAGTACTTC. It translates to CASSPRTPSAGGTQYF.

The J gene is TRBJ1-1, the V gene TRBV7-2; no clear D. This CDR3 is built from 15 residues. V dropped 5 bases and J dropped 0 bases, with 13 bases sitting between them. Germline V gene lookup returns CDR1 SGHTA and CDR2 FQGNSA. The CDR3 nucleotides are TGTGCCAGCAGCCCCCTAGGCAGAATGAACACTGAAGCTTTCTTT. Protein sequence: CASSPLGRMNTEAFF. Complete variable domain (other parts from reference TRBV7-2 and TRBJ1-1): GAGVSQSPSNKVTEKGKDVELRCDPISGHTALYWYRQSLGQGLEFLIYFQGNSAPDKSGLPSDRFSAERTGGSVSTLTIQRTQQEDSAVYLCASSPLGRMNTEAFFGQGTRLTVV.

This chain uses TRBV7-6 with TRBJ2-7; 15 bases are a match to TRBD2. J gave up 4 bases and V 0 bases, and 10 bases lay outside the gene matches. The germline V gene has CDR1 SGHVS and CDR2 FNYEAQ. The CDR3 has 19 amino acids. CDR3 sequence reads: CASSLAAGLAGGPQYEQYF. DNA of the CDR3: TGTGCCAGCAGCTTAGCGGCCGGACTAGCGGGGGGGCCTCAGTACGAGCAGTACTTC.

This clone was seen just once. The genes are TRBV18 and TRBJ1-6; 9 bases are shared with TRBD1. This CDR3 is built from 14 residues. Germline lookup yields CDR1 KGHSH and CDR2 LQKENI. The V segment lost 4 bases and the J segment 7 bases; nucleotides outside the gene matches: 2. The chain's CDR3 is CASSLDRGNSPLHF. CDR3 nucleotides: TGTGCCAGCTCACTTGACAGGGGGAATTCACCCCTCCACTTT.

This chain joins TRBV7-2 and TRBJ1-2; D is uncertain. CDR3 length equals 14 residues. With 1 base removed from V and 0 bases from J, the gap between germline ends came to 6 bases. Germline V gene data show CDR1 as SGHTA and CDR2 as FQGNSA. CDR3 sequence reads: CASSLERANYGYTF. CDR3 DNA: TGTGCCAGCAGCTTAGAGCGGGCTAACTATGGCTACACCTTC.

This rearrangement joins TRBV7-6 to TRBJ1-1, with D perhaps matching TRBD1 (5 bases). This CDR3 comprises 13 residues. V was clipped by 3 bases and J by 10 bases, with 15 bases between them. Germline CDR1 and CDR2: SGHVS and FNYEAQ. The CDR3 loop is CASSFDSWDVAFF. The CDR3 nucleotides read TGTGCCAGCAGCTTCGACAGTTGGGATGTAGCTTTCTTT.

In the case of this clone: This same CDR3 is encoded by further DNA sequences in the sample. The chain carries TRBV29-1 and TRBJ1-2; D is ambiguous. The CDR3 is 10 amino acids. Trimming shortened V by 0 bases and J by 4 bases, and 0 bases separated the two germline ends. CDR1 SQVTM and CDR2 ANQGSEA come from the germline V gene. In nucleotides, the CDR3 is TGCAGCGTTGAAGACTATGGCTACACCTTC. This encodes CSVEDYGYTF.

The chain links TRBV10-3 to TRBJ2-7; 7 positions match TRBD2. The CDR3 extends over 17 amino acids. Trimming took 0 bases from V and 3 from J; bases not matched to a gene: 11. Germline CDR1 reads ENHRY; CDR2 reads SYGVKD. Here the CDR3 reads CAISESVGLAVDYEQYF. The CDR3 DNA follows: TGTGCCATCAGTGAGTCGGTCGGGCTAGCGGTTGACTACGAGCAGTACTTC.

This clone was seen a handful of times. The rearrangement links TRBV5-4 to TRBJ1-3; no definite D call. Germline assignment: CDR1 SGHNT and CDR2 YYREEE (reference sequence). CDR3 size: 13 residues. Trimming stripped 0 bases from V and 8 bases from J, with 9 bases between. In DNA form, the CDR3 reads TGTGCCAGCAGCTTGGTTGGGGTGGACACCATATATTTT. Translating it yields CASSLVGVDTIYF.

This sequence joins TRBV5-4 and TRBJ1-4; D remains unclear. The CDR3 covers 12 residues. V was shortened by 2 bases and J by 8 bases, with 7 bases between the two germline ends. Germline CDR1 is SGHNT and CDR2 is YYREEE (reference sequence). The CDR3 sequence: CASSFIGEKLFF. The CDR3 DNA reads TGTGCCAGCAGCTTCATAGGGGAAAAACTGTTTTTT.

Notes on this clone: Other DNA sequences of this sample code for an identical CDR3. The chain couples TRBV7-2 to TRBJ1-2; the D is unclear. In germline, CDR1 is SGHTA, CDR2 FQGNSA. This CDR3 is 13 amino acids long. Trimming cost V 5 bases and J 4 bases, with 11 bases left between them. CDR3 loop: CASSPRTAYGYTF. The DNA of the CDR3 is TGTGCCAGCAGCCCCCGGACGGCCTATGGCTACACCTTC.

As concerns this clone: Distinct nucleotide sequences in the sample also encode this CDR3. CDR3 DNA sequence: TGTGCCAGCAGCGTAGCGGCTTACCAAGAGACCCAGTACTTC. Protein: CASSVAAYQETQYF. The chain recombines TRBV9 with TRBJ2-5; D gene ambiguous. The germline CDR1 and CDR2 sequences are SGDLS and YYNGEE. Deletions cut 0 bases from V and 0 bases from J, with 6 bases between. CDR3 size: 14 residues.

The rearrangement links TRBV19 to TRBJ1-2; D uncertain. This CDR3 comprises 15 residues. Germline V gives CDR1 LNHDA, CDR2 SQIVND (reference sequence). The V and J ends lost 6 bases and 4 bases respectively, with 18 bases between them. The CDR3 nucleotides are TGTGCCAGTAGACCGAAGGAAGCAGCGGGCTATGGCTACACCTTC. Protein sequence: CASRPKEAAGYGYTF.

J is TRBJ2-2 and V is TRBV27; D gene uncertain. Germline CDR1 MNHEY, CDR2 SMNVEV (reference sequence). The V end lost 5 bases, the J end lost 2 bases, and 12 bases lay between the germline ends. The CDR3 has 15 amino acids. The CDR3 DNA sequence: TGTGCCAGCAGTGCCGCCGACGGCAACACCGGGGAGCTGTTTTTT. It yields the protein CASSAADGNTGELFF.

V gene TRBV5-1 combines with J gene TRBJ1-6, with TRBD1 matching 7 bases. V dropped 4 bases and J dropped 8; count of bases not matched to a gene: 6. The CDR3 runs to 14 residues. Germline V lookup: CDR1 SGHRS, CDR2 YFSETQ. In nucleotides, the CDR3 is TGCGCCAGCAGCCAGGGGGATGTATATTCACCCCTCCACTTT. As protein: CASSQGDVYSPLHF.

As for this clone: One junction end disagrees with the germline gene, perhaps due to a read error. The chain couples TRBV7-7 to TRBJ2-5, with TRBD2 matching 7 bases. Germline CDR1 is SSHAT and CDR2 is FNYEAQ (reference sequence). CDR3 length: 15 residues. The CDR3 loop reads CASSLMGLLTETQYF. The CDR3 coding sequence is TGTGCTAGCAGCTTGATGGGACTACTGACGGAGACCCAGTACTTC.

This clone was found once. This chain connects TRBV30 to TRBJ1-2; D not resolved. Germline CDR1 reads GTSNPN; CDR2 reads SVGIG (reference sequence). The CDR3 loop spans 15 amino acids. Between the trimmed V and J ends, which lost 0 bases and 1 base, there was a span of 12 bases. The CDR3, as DNA: TGTGCCTGGAGTGTATACGGCCTATTTAACTATGGCTACACCTTC. This codes for CAWSVYGLFNYGYTF.

The V call is TRBV3-1 (or the pseudogene TRBV3-2), the J call TRBJ1-2, with TRBD1 as a possible D gene (6 bases). V lost 4 bases to trimming and J lost 6 bases, with 9 bases between them. CDR1 and CDR2 (germline): LGHDT, YNNKEL (reference sequence). This CDR3 comprises 12 residues. DNA for the CDR3: TGTGCCAGCAGCCCAGGACAGCATGGCTACACCTTC. Its translation is CASSPGQHGYTF.

V and J are TRBV4-3 and TRBJ1-1, with unresolved D. Germline CDR1 LGHNA, CDR2 YSLEER. V lost 3 bases and J 6 bases, leaving 11 bases between the germline ends. The CDR3 is 13 residues long. CDR3 nucleotide sequence: TGCGCCAGCAGCCATCGCCACGGAGCTGAAGCTTTCTTT. Its translation: CASSHRHGAEAFF.

The chain uses TRBV5-1 and TRBJ1-1; D not certain. The CDR3 extends over 14 amino acids. The germline gives CDR1 SGHRS, CDR2 YFSETQ. V was shortened by 1 base and J by 3 bases, with 10 bases between the two germline ends. The CDR3 coding sequence is TGCGCCAGCAGCTTGTCAGGAAAGGACACTGAAGCTTTCTTT. Its protein product is CASSLSGKDTEAFF.

V usage is TRBV20-1 and J usage is TRBJ1-2; TRBD1 is a possible D gene (6 bases). Germline V gene sequence: CDR1 DFQATT, CDR2 SNEGSKA (reference sequence). Trimming pared 7 bases from V and 3 bases from J, leaving 9 bases between. The CDR3 runs 11 residues. DNA for the CDR3: TGCAGTGGGGGGGCCGACTATGGCTACACCTTC. This codes for CSGGADYGYTF.

The V and J genes are TRBV6-5 and TRBJ1-1; 7 nucleotides align to TRBD1. Germline CDR1 reads MNHEY; CDR2 reads SVGAGI. V lost 5 bases and J lost 3; bases outside the gene matches: 9. The CDR3 totals 15 residues. In DNA, the CDR3 is TGTGCCAGCAGTCACCGAACAGGGGTGGACACTGAAGCTTTCTTT. This gives the protein CASSHRTGVDTEAFF.

Only a few counts were recorded for this clone. This chain joins TRBV4-1 and TRBJ1-2; D unresolved. This CDR3 is built from 17 residues. Germline V lookup: CDR1 MGHRA, CDR2 YSYEKL. V lost 3 bases, J lost 3 bases, and 20 bases lay in between. CDR3: CASSQVYSVLTHYGYTF. The CDR3 DNA sequence: TGCGCCAGCAGCCAGGTATACAGCGTACTGACTCACTATGGCTACACCTTC.

This chain uses TRBV15 with TRBJ2-7, with 9 bases lining up with TRBD1. CDR1 and CDR2 from the germline V gene are LNHNV and YYDKDF (reference sequence). CDR3 size: 15 residues. With V trimmed by 4 bases and J by 5 bases, 9 bases remained unmatched. The CDR3 sequence is CATSTVGTGNHEQYF. The DNA of the CDR3 is TGTGCCACCAGCACAGTTGGGACAGGGAACCACGAGCAGTACTTC. The entire variable domain, with the rest obtained from reference TRBV15 and TRBJ2-7, is as follows: DAMVIQNPRYQVTQFGKPVTLSCSQTLNHNVMYWYQQKSSQAPKLLFHYYDKDFNNEADTPDNFQSRRPNTSFCFLDIRSPGLGDTAMYLCATSTVGTGNHEQYFGPGTRLTVT.

The chain joins TRBV5-6 to TRBJ1-3; D remains ambiguous. Germline CDR1 and CDR2: SGHDT and YYEEEE. Trimming removed 0 bases at V and 2 bases at J, with 6 bases between. The CDR3 contains 14 residues. CDR3 bases: TGTGCCAGCAGCTTGGGGATCGCTGGAAACACCATATATTTT. It encodes CASSLGIAGNTIYF. Full variable domain (remainder filled in from reference TRBV5-6 and TRBJ1-3): DAGVTQSPTHLIKTRGQQVTLRCSPKSGHDTVSWYQQALGQGPQFIFQYYEEEERQRGNFPDRFSGHQFPNYSSELNVNALLLGDSALYLCASSLGIAGNTIYFGEGSWLTVV.

The chain links TRBV6-4 to TRBJ1-1, with D maybe TRBD1 (5 bases). The CDR3 sequence is 16 residues long. Trimming pared 2 bases from V and 6 bases from J, leaving 19 bases between. The germline CDR1 and CDR2 sequences are MRHNA and SNTAGT. Here the CDR3 reads CASSDSIGTGDPEAFF. The DNA of the CDR3 is TGTGCCAGCAGTGACAGTATTGGGACTGGGGATCCTGAAGCTTTCTTT.

The chain uses TRBV12-3 or TRBV12-4 and TRBJ1-1, with D perhaps TRBD1 (6 bases). The ends were cut back, 6 bases at V and 2 bases at J, with 10 bases in the middle. The CDR3 spans 13 residues. CDR3 DNA: TGTGCCAGCAGCAGACAGGATAACACTGAAGCTTTCTTT. Amino acids: CASSRQDNTEAFF.

The rearrangement joins TRBV19 to TRBJ2-1; 9 bases agree with TRBD1. The CDR3 totals 13 residues. Germline V gene data show CDR1 as LNHDA and CDR2 as SQIVND (reference sequence). V shed 10 bases, J shed 3 bases, and the junction held 4 bases outside the gene matches. This CDR3 reads CATDRGGYNEQFF. In nucleotides, the CDR3 is TGTGCCACGGACAGGGGAGGCTACAATGAGCAGTTCTTC.